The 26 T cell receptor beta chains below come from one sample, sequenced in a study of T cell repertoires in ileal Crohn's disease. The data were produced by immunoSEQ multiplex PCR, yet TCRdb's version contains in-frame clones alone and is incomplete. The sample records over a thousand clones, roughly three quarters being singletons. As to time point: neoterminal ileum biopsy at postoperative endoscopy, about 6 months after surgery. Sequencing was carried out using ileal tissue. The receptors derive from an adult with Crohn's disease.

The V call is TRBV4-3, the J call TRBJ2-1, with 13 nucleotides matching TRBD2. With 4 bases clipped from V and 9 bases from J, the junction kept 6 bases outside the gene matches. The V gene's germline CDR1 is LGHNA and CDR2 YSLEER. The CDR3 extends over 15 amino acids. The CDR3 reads CASSPTSGGAFEQFF. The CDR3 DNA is TGCGCCAGCAGCCCCACTAGCGGGGGGGCTTTTGAGCAGTTCTTC.

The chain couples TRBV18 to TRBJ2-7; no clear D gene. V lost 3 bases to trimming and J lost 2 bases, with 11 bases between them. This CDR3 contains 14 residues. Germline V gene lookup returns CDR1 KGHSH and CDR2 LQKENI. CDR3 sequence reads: CASSPSGRAYEQYF. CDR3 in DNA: TGTGCCAGCTCACCCTCAGGCCGAGCCTACGAGCAGTACTTC.

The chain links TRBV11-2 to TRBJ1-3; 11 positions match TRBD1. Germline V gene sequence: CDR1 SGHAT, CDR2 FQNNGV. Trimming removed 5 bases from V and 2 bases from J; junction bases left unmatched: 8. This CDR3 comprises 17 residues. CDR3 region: CASSPQVGQGAGNTIYF. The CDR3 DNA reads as TGTGCCAGCAGCCCTCAGGTGGGACAGGGGGCTGGAAACACCATATATTTT.

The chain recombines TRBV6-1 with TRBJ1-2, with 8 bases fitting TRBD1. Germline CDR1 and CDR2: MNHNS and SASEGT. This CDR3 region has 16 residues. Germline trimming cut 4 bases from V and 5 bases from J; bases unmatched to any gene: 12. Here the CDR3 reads CASSADRVPSRYGYTF. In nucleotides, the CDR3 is TGTGCCAGCAGTGCGGACAGGGTCCCGTCTAGGTATGGCTACACCTTC.

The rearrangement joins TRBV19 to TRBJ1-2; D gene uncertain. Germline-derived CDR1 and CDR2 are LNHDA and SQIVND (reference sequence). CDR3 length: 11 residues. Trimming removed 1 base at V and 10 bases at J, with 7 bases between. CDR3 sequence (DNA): TGTGCCAGTAGTATAGGGGCAACCTACACCTTC. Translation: CASSIGATYTF.

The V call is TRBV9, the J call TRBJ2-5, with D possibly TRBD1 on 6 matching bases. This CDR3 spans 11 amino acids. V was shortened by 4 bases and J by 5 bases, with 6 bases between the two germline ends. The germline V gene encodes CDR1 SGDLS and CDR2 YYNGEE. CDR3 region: CASSQGETQYF. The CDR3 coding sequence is TGTGCCAGCAGCCAGGGGGAGACCCAGTACTTC.

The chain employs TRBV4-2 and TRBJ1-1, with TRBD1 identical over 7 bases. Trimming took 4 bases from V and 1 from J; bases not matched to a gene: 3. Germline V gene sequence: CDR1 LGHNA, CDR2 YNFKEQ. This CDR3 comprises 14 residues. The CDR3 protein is CASSLRGPNTEAFF. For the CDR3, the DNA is TGTGCCAGCAGCCTTAGGGGGCCGAACACTGAAGCTTTCTTT.

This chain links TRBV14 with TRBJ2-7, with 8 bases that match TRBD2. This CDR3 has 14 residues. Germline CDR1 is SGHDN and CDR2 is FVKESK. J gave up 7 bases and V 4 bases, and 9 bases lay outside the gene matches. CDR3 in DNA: TGTGCCAGCAGCCCACTAGCGGAGGATGCGGAGCAGTACTTC. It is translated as CASSPLAEDAEQYF.

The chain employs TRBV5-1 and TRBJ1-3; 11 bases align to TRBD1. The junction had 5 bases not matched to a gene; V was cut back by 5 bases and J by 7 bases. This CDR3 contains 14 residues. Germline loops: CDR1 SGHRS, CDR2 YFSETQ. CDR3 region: CASSTGQGANTIYF. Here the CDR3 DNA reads TGCGCCAGCAGTACCGGACAGGGGGCGAACACCATATATTTT.

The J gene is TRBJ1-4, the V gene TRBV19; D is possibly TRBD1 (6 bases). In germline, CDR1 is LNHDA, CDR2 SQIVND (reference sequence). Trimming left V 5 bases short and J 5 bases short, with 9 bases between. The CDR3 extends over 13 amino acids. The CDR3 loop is CASSPTGNEKLFF. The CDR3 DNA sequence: TGTGCCAGTAGTCCTACAGGGAATGAAAAACTGTTTTTT.

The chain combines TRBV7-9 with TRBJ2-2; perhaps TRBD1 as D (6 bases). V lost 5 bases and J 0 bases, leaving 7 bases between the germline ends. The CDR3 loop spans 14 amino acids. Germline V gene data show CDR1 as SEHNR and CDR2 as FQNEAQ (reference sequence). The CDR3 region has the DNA TGTGCCAGCAGCCGGGACACGAACACCGGGGAGCTGTTTTTT. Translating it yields CASSRDTNTGELFF. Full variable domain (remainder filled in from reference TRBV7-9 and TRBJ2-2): DTGVSQNPRHKITKRGQNVTFRCDPISEHNRLYWYRQTLGQGPEFLTYFQNEAQLEKSRLLSDRFSAERPKGSFSTLEIQRTEQGDSAMYLCASSRDTNTGELFFGEGSRLTVL.

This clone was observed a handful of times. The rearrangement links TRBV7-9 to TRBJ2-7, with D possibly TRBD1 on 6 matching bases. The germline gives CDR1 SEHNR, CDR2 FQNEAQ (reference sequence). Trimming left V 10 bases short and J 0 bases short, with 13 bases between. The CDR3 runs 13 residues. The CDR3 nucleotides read TGTGCCATACAGGGACCCAACTCCTACGAGCAGTACTTC. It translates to CAIQGPNSYEQYF.

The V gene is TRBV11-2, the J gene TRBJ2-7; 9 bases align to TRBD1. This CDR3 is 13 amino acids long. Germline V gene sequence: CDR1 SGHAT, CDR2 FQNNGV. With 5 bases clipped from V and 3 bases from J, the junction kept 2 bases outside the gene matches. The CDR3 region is CASSRTGVYEQYF. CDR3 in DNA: TGTGCCAGCAGCCGGACAGGGGTCTACGAGCAGTACTTC.

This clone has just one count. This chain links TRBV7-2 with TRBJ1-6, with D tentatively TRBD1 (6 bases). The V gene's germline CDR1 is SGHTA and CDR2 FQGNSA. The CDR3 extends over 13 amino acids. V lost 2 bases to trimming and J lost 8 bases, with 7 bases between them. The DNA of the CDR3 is TGTGCCAGCAGCTTACAGGGGTATTCACCCCTCCACTTT. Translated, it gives CASSLQGYSPLHF. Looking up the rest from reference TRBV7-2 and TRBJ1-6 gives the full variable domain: GAGVSQSPSNKVTEKGKDVELRCDPISGHTALYWYRQSLGQGLEFLIYFQGNSAPDKSGLPSDRFSAERTGGSVSTLTIQRTQQEDSAVYLCASSLQGYSPLHFGNGTRLTVT.

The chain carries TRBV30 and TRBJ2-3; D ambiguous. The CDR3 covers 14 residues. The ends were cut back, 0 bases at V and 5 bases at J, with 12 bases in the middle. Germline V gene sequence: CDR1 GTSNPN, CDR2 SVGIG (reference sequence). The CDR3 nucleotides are TGTGCCTGGAGTGTACGAACAGTTATAGATACGCAGTATTTT. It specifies CAWSVRTVIDTQYF. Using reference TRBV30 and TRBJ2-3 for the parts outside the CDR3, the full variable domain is SQTIHQWPATLVQPVGSPLSLECTVEGTSNPNLYWYRQAAGRGLQLLFYSVGIGQISSEVPQNLSASRPQDRQFILSSKKLLLSDSGFYLCAWSVRTVIDTQYFGPGTRLTVL.

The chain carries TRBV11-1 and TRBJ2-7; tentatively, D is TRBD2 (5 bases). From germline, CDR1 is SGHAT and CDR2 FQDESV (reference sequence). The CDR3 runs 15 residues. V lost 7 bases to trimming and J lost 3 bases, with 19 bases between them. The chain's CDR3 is CASTLTPGSIYEQYF. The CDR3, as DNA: TGTGCCAGCACCCTTACCCCGGGGTCGATCTACGAGCAGTACTTC.

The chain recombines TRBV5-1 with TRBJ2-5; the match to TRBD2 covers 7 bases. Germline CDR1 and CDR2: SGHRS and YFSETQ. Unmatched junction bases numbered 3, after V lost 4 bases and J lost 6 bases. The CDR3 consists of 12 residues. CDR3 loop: CASSGTIQTQYF. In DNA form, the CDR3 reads TGCGCCAGCAGCGGGACTATCCAGACCCAGTACTTC.

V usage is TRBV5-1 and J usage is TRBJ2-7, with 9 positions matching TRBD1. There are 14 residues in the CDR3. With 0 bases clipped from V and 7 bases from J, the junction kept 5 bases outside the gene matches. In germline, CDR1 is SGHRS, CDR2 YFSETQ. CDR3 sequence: CASSLVQGAREQYF. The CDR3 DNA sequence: TGCGCCAGCAGCTTGGTACAGGGGGCTCGGGAGCAGTACTTC.

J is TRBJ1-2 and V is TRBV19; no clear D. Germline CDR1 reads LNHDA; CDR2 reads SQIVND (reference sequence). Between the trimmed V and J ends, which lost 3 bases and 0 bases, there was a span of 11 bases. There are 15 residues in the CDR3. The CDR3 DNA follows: TGTGCCAGTAGTATTCAGGATACAGCTAACTATGGCTACACCTTC. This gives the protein CASSIQDTANYGYTF.

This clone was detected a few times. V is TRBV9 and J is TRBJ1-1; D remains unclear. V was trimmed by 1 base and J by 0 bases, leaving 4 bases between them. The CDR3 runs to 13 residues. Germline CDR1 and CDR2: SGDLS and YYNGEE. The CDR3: CASSVSMNTEAFF. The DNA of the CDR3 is TGTGCCAGCAGCGTATCCATGAACACTGAAGCTTTCTTT.

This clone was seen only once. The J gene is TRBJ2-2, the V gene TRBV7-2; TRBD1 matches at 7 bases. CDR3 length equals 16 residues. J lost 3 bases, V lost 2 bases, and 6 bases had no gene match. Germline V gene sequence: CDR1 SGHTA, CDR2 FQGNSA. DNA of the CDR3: TGTGCCAGCAGCTTACTCCGACAGGGTGACACCGGGGAGCTGTTTTTT. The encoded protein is CASSLLRQGDTGELFF.

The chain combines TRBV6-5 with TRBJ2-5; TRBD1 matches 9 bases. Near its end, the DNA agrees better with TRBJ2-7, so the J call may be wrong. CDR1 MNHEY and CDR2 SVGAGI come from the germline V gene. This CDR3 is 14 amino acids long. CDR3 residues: CASSPGQGGYEQYF. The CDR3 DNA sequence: TGTGCCAGCAGTCCGGGACAGGGCGGGTACGAGCAGTACTTC.

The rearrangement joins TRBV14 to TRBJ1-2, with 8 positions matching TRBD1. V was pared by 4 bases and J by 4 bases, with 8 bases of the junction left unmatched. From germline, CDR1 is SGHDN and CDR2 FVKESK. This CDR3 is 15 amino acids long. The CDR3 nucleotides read TGTGCCAGCAGCCGGACCAGGGGGCGCGTCTATGGCTACACCTTC. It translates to CASSRTRGRVYGYTF.

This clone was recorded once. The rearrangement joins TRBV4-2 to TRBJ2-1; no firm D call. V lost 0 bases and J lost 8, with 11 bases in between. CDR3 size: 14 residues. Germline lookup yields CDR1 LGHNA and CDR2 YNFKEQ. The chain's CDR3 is CASSQDFVGDEQFF. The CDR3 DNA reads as TGTGCCAGCAGCCAAGATTTCGTCGGAGATGAGCAGTTCTTC.

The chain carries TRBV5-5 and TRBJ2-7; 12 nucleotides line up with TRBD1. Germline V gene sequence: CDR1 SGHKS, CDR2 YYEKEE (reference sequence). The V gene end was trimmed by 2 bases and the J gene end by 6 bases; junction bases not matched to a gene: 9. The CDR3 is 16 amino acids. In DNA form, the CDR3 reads TGTGCCAGCAGCTTAAAACCCGGGACAGGGGGCGGCGAGCAGTACTTC. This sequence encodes CASSLKPGTGGGEQYF.

CDR3 sequence reads: CASTFAVTDNYGYTF. CDR3 in DNA: TGTGCCAGCACCTTTGCCGTGACTGACAACTATGGCTACACCTTC. The chain recombines TRBV5-5 with TRBJ1-2; no reliable D call. The germline V and J ends were trimmed by 6 bases and 2 bases, with 17 bases remaining between them. CDR1 SGHKS and CDR2 YYEKEE come from the germline V gene (reference sequence). CDR3 length: 15 amino acids.